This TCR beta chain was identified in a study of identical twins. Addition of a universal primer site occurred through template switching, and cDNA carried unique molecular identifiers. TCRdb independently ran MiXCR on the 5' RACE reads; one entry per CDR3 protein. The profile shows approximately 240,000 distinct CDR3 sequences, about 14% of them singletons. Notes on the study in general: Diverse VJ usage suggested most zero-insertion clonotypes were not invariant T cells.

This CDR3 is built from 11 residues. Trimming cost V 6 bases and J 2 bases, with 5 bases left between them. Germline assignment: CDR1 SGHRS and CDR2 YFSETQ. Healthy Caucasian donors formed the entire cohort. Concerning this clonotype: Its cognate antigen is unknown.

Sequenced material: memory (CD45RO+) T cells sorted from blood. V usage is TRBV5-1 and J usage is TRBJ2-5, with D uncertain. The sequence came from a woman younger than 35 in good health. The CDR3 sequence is CASMDQETQYF. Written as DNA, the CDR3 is TGCGCCAGCATGGATCAAGAGACCCAGTACTTC.